Listed below are T cell receptor beta chains from one sample, sequenced in a study of STAT5B mutations in CD4+ large granular lymphocyte leukemia. Profiled with immunoSEQ multiplex PCR; TCRdb holds only in-frame clones, not every one. The profile covers about 33,000 clones, with roughly 87% appearing a single time and around 3.3% taken by the ten largest. Sequenced: CD4+ T cells from blood buffy coats. The receptors here all came from a human donor in good health. The CDR3 runs from the conserved cysteine through the conserved F or W. D genes are given only for firm matches. Not all rows give a size; the values are once, few, many and, for expanded clones, a class.

V	length	D	J	size	DNA	CDR3
TRBV7-9	14	NA	TRBJ2-7	NA	TGTGCCAGCAGCCCAGGTCAAGCGTGGTACGAGCAGTACTTC	CASSPGQAWYEQYF
TRBV27	14	NA	TRBJ2-7	NA	TGTGCCAGCAGTTTAAAGAGTACTTACTACGAGCAGTACTTC	CASSLKSTYYEQYF
TRBV19	13	NA	TRBJ1-5	once	TGTGCCAGTGGACAAAATAGCAATCAGCCCCAGCATTTT	CASGQNSNQPQHF
TRBV7-6	15	NA	TRBJ2-7	NA	TGTGCCAGCAGCTTAGCAGGTGCAGGGGGGCGAGAGCAGTACTTC	CASSLAGAGGREQYF
TRBV4-3	14	NA	TRBJ2-5	NA	TGCGCCAGCAGCCAAGGATTCGGGCAAGAGACCCAGTACTTC	CASSQGFGQETQYF
TRBV2	11	NA	TRBJ2-1	NA	TGTGCCAGCGGGAGGAACAATGAGCAGTTCTTC	CASGRNNEQFF
TRBV6-1	13	NA	TRBJ2-5	NA	TGTGCCAGCAGTGACGGGGGACAAGAGACCCAGTACTTC	CASSDGGQETQYF
TRBV7-9	17	TRBD2	TRBJ2-5	NA	TGTGCCAGCAGCTTAGCAAACGGACTAGCGGGCCAAGAGACCCAGTACTTC	CASSLANGLAGQETQYF
TRBV6-1	15	NA	TRBJ2-1	NA	TGTGCCAGCAGTGAAGCGGCGGGGTCCTACAATGAGCAGTTCTTC	CASSEAAGSYNEQFF
TRBV5-4	14	NA	TRBJ1-1	NA	TGTGCCAGCAGCTTGGCCGGGGGGGCGACTGAAGCTTTCTTT	CASSLAGGATEAFF
TRBV19	13	NA	TRBJ2-7	NA	TGTGCCAGTCGGAGGTCAGGGTCAAACGAGCAGTACTTC	CASRRSGSNEQYF
TRBV29-1	12	NA	TRBJ1-1	NA	TGCAGCGTTAGATTGGGTAACACTGAAGCTTTCTTT	CSVRLGNTEAFF
TRBV28	12	NA	TRBJ1-2	NA	TGTGCCAGCAGCACGGAGGGCTATGGCTACACCTTC	CASSTEGYGYTF
TRBV5-4	16	NA	TRBJ1-2	NA	TGTGCCAGCAGCCTAATAACCAGGGATCCTCTCGATGGCTACACCTTC	CASSLITRDPLDGYTF
TRBV19	17	TRBD2	TRBJ2-2	NA	TGTGCCAGTAGGATCTTAGCGGGAGGGTCGTACACCGGGGAGCTGTTTTTT	CASRILAGGSYTGELFF
TRBV5-5	16	NA	TRBJ2-2	NA	TGTGCCAGCAGCTTGAGTCTTCAGGGCATCACCGGGGAGCTGTTTTTT	CASSLSLQGITGELFF
TRBV7-9	16	TRBD1	TRBJ1-2	NA	TGTGCCAGCAGCCTTTCCCGGGACAGGGGTCACTATGGCTACACCTTC	CASSLSRDRGHYGYTF
TRBV7-8	15	NA	TRBJ2-7	NA	TGTGCCAGCAGCTTTCGCGGGCAGGTCCCCTACGAGCAGTACTTC	CASSFRGQVPYEQYF
TRBV14	14	NA	TRBJ2-4	few	TGTGCCAGCAGCCAAGATCTTACTACAAACATTCAGTACTTC	CASSQDLTTNIQYF
TRBV28	14	NA	TRBJ2-6	NA	TGTGCCAGCAGCCCGAGGGGCGGGGCCAACGTCCTGACTTTC	CASSPRGGANVLTF
TRBV4-3	16	NA	TRBJ2-1	NA	TGCGCCAGCAGCCAAGCTCGGCAGGTCTCCTACAATGAGCAGTTCTTC	CASSQARQVSYNEQFF
TRBV28	14	NA	TRBJ2-7	few	TGTGCCAGCAGAGACCATTCTAGTAACTACGAGCAGTACTTC	CASRDHSSNYEQYF
TRBV5-1	14	NA	TRBJ1-1	once	TGCGCCAGCAGCTTACAACCCTCGAACACTGAAGCTTTCTTT	CASSLQPSNTEAFF
TRBV19	16	TRBD2	TRBJ2-3	NA	TGTGCCAGTAGTACACCGGGACTAGCGGGAGCAGATACGCAGTATTTT	CASSTPGLAGADTQYF
TRBV19	16	NA	TRBJ2-1	NA	TGTGCCAGTAGTACCGCAGGGTTTTGGCCCTACAATGAGCAGTTCTTC	CASSTAGFWPYNEQFF
TRBV28	14	NA	TRBJ2-1	NA	TGTGCCAGCCTGACAGTTAGCTCCTACAATGAGCAGTTCTTC	CASLTVSSYNEQFF
TRBV7-9	12	TRBD1	TRBJ1-2	NA	TGTGCCAGCAGCTTAGATACAGGGGACTACACCTTC	CASSLDTGDYTF
TRBV5-5	15	NA	TRBJ2-7	NA	TGTGCCAGCAGCTTAACCTACAGTGCATCCTACGAGCAGTACTTC	CASSLTYSASYEQYF
TRBV7-2	13	NA	TRBJ1-1	NA	TGTGCCAGTGGAATGGGGAGTTCCGCTGAAGCTTTCTTT	CASGMGSSAEAFF
TRBV10-3	16	TRBD1	TRBJ1-5	NA	TGTGCCATCAGTGAGTCGGGAGGGGGCGAGTATCAGCCCCAGCATTTT	CAISESGGGEYQPQHF
TRBV19	13	NA	TRBJ1-4	NA	TGTGCCAGTAGTGACACAGCCGGAGAAAAACTGTTTTTT	CASSDTAGEKLFF
TRBV7-2	13	NA	TRBJ2-1	NA	TGTGCCAGCAGCTTAGATTCAGTGGGCGAGCAGTTCTTC	CASSLDSVGEQFF